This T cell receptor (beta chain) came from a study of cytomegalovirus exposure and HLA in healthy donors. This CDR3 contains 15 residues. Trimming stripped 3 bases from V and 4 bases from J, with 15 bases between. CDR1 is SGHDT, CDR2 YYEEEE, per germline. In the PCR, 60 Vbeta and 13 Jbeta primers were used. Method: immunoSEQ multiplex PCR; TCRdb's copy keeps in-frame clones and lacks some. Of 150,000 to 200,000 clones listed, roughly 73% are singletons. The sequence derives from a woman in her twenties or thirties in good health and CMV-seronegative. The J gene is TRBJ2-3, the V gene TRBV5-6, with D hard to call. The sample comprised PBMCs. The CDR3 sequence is CASSSLQSASDTQYF. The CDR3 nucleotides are TGTGCCAGCAGCTCCCTCCAGTCCGCATCAGATACGCAGTATTTT.